What follows is one TCR beta chain and its context. This CDR3 is built from 12 residues. Germline CDR1 SEHNR, CDR2 FQNEAQ (reference sequence). The V segment lost 5 bases and the J segment 5 bases; nucleotides outside the gene matches: 2. As to treatment: oral pan-JAK inhibitor, 5-10 mg twice daily. This record belongs to a study of CD8+ T cells in alopecia areata. Investigators isolated RNA and reverse transcribed it into cDNA to act as the sequencing template. Profiling relied on immunoSEQ multiplex PCR, and the TCRdb table lists in-frame clones only, not all of them. The data show 150,000 to 200,000 clones, around three fifths seen once.

The sequencing used CD8+ T cells sorted from blood, collected at week 24, from a patient treated with tofacitinib. The sequence was obtained from a human donor with alopecia areata. This chain uses TRBV7-9 with TRBJ1-2, with TRBD1 matching 7 bases. DNA for the CDR3: TGTGCCAGCAGCGCGGGACAGTATGGCTACACCTTC. Translation: CASSAGQYGYTF. Complete variable domain (other parts from reference TRBV7-9 and TRBJ1-2): DTGVSQNPRHKITKRGQNVTFRCDPISEHNRLYWYRQTLGQGPEFLTYFQNEAQLEKSRLLSDRFSAERPKGSFSTLEIQRTEQGDSAMYLCASSAGQYGYTFGSGTRLTVV.